What follows is one T cell receptor beta chain and its context. What it recognizes is unknown. This specimen comes from a study of T cells after yellow fever vaccination. Broader study findings: Detected again after the booster were most primary-vaccination clones, at about 96% CD4 and 80% to 90% CD8. Abundant bulk-population clonotypes could contaminate the FACS-sorted repertoires.

The CDR3 is 15 residues long. The germline gives CDR1 SNHLY, CDR2 FYNNEI. V dropped 0 bases and J dropped 3 bases, with 12 bases sitting between them. A universal primer site and UMIs were added as TCR cDNA was made by 5'RACE template switching. TCRdb recomputed calls from the 5' RACE reads with MiXCR, one row per CDR3 protein. This table holds some 70,000 distinct CDR3 sequences, over 6% found once. The sample in question was CD8+ T cells sorted from PBMCs, obtained about 49 days after the first yellow fever vaccination. The V call is TRBV2, the J call TRBJ2-7; no clear D. This TCR was recovered from a man between 18 and 29 years old who received the YFV17D yellow fever vaccine. CDR3 DNA sequence: TGTGCCAGCAGTGAAGCTTCGTCGGAGTTCTACGAGCAGTACGTC. Translated: CASSEASSEFYEQYV.